Following are 32 T cell receptor beta chains from one sample sequenced in a study of identical twins. From the 5' RACE reads, TCRdb called clonotypes with MiXCR, one entry per CDR3 protein. The data contain approximately 230,000 distinct CDR3 sequences, over 5.5% of them seen just once; the ten biggest clones take up less than 15%. The sample also formed part of further work on T cells expressing NK-cell markers.

The sequenced sample was CD8+ T cells sorted from blood. The receptors stem from a woman younger than 35 in good health.

The V gene is TRBV5-6, the J gene TRBJ1-1; 9 nucleotides align to TRBD1. Looked up from germline, CDR1 is SGHDT and CDR2 is YYEEEE. The CDR3 consists of 14 residues. V was pared by 4 bases and J by 5 bases, with 6 bases of the junction left unmatched. The CDR3 DNA reads as TGTGCCAGCAGCGAGACAGGGGGTTGGACTGAAGCTTTCTTT. It is translated as CASSETGGWTEAFF.

This clonotype came up a few times. The chain links TRBV15 to TRBJ2-1; 11 positions agree with TRBD2. Germline V lookup: CDR1 LNHNV, CDR2 YYDKDF (reference sequence). The trim removed 5 bases at V and 9 bases at J, leaving 9 bases unmatched. CDR3 length equals 15 residues. The CDR3: CATSDPSGGTVEQFF. As DNA, the CDR3 is TGTGCCACCAGCGATCCTAGCGGGGGGACGGTTGAGCAGTTCTTC.

This clonotype was picked up a small number of times. This chain joins TRBV20-1 and TRBJ2-1, with 8 bases that match TRBD1. Germline CDR1 reads DFQATT; CDR2 reads SNEGSKA (reference sequence). The ends lost 6 bases at V and 15 bases at J; junction bases unmatched: 16. This CDR3 is 13 amino acids long. In DNA, the CDR3 is TGCAGTGCGAATGGACAGGGCCGCAATTTTGGGTTCTTC. This sequence encodes CSANGQGRNFGFF.

This clonotype appeared a few times. The V and J genes are TRBV3-1 and TRBJ1-1; D unresolved. The CDR3 is made up of 11 amino acids. Trimming shortened V by 1 base and J by 7 bases, and 4 bases separated the two germline ends. The V gene's germline CDR1 is LGHDT and CDR2 YNNKEL (reference sequence). Here the CDR3 reads CASSQAFEAFF. CDR3 in DNA: TGTGCCAGCAGCCAAGCCTTTGAAGCTTTCTTT. Together with reference TRBV3-1 and TRBJ1-1, the CDR3 gives the full variable domain: DTAVSQTPKYLVTQMGNDKSIKCEQNLGHDTMYWYKQDSKKFLKIMFSYNNKELIINETVPNRFSPKSPDKAHLNLHINSLELGDSAVYFCASSQAFEAFFGQGTRLTVV.

V is TRBV7-2 and J is TRBJ2-7; no clear D. Between the trimmed V and J ends, which lost 1 base and 3 bases, there was a span of 10 bases. The CDR3 is 14 amino acids. CDR1 and CDR2 from the germline V gene are SGHTA and FQGNSA. The CDR3 region is CASSLVERIYEQYF. CDR3 in DNA: TGTGCCAGCAGCTTAGTTGAGAGAATCTACGAGCAGTACTTC. The full variable domain, completed using reference TRBV7-2 and TRBJ2-7, is GAGVSQSPSNKVTEKGKDVELRCDPISGHTALYWYRQSLGQGLEFLIYFQGNSAPDKSGLPSDRFSAERTGGSVSTLTIQRTQQEDSAVYLCASSLVERIYEQYFGPGTRLTVT.

At least ten counts were recorded for this clonotype. CDR3 amino acids: CASSTPGTSEFF. In DNA, the CDR3 is TGTGCCAGTAGTACACCCGGGACTTCCGAGTTCTTC. The V and J genes are TRBV19 and TRBJ2-1; TRBD2 might be the D (6 bases). The CDR3 runs to 12 residues. The germline V and J ends were trimmed by 4 bases and 14 bases, with 15 bases remaining between them. In germline, CDR1 is LNHDA, CDR2 SQIVND (reference sequence).

This sequence joins TRBV7-9 and TRBJ2-3; D may be TRBD1 (6 bases). Germline CDR1 reads SEHNR; CDR2 reads FQNEAQ (reference sequence). The length of the CDR3 is 14 residues. V shed 2 bases and J shed 5 bases, with 11 bases lying between them. Written as DNA, the CDR3 is TGTGCCAGCAGCTTATGGGGGCCGGGAGATACGCAGTATTTT. It codes for CASSLWGPGDTQYF.

This chain uses TRBV12-3 or TRBV12-4 with TRBJ2-1; D is tentatively TRBD1 or TRBD2 (6 bases each). V was clipped by 7 bases and J by 6 bases, with 13 bases between them. The CDR3 loop spans 13 amino acids. CDR3 nucleotides: TGTGCCAGCAAGGGGGTGGGGGGCAATGAGCAGTTCTTC. Protein product: CASKGVGGNEQFF.

A few counts support this clonotype. The chain is built from TRBV9 and TRBJ2-1; 14 nucleotides line up with TRBD2. V lost 3 bases to trimming and J lost 8 bases; unmatched junction nucleotides: 19. Germline V lookup: CDR1 SGDLS, CDR2 YYNGEE. The CDR3 is 20 residues long. CDR3 loop: CASSDNRRGTSGGRGDEQFF. CDR3 nucleotide sequence: TGTGCCAGCAGCGATAATAGACGCGGGACTAGCGGGGGACGGGGGGATGAGCAGTTCTTC.

This clonotype was seen many times. This chain connects TRBV6-6 to TRBJ2-7; D unclear. Trimming shortened V by 0 bases and J by 6 bases, and 6 bases separated the two germline ends. From germline, CDR1 is MNHNY and CDR2 SVGAGI (reference sequence). This CDR3 has 12 residues. CDR3 DNA: TGTGCCAGCAGTTACTCGCCTTTCGAGCAGTACTTC. It yields the protein CASSYSPFEQYF.

Comments on this clonotype: The junction does not match germline at one end; this may be a read error. The chain combines TRBV12-3 or TRBV12-4 with TRBJ2-3; D is undetermined. This CDR3 has 19 amino acids. The CDR3 is CACSLTTVIPPIFTDTQYF. For the CDR3, the DNA is TGTGCCTGCAGTTTAACTACAGTTATCCCGCCCATTTTCACAGATACGCAGTATTTT.

This rearrangement joins TRBV20-1 to TRBJ2-2; D might be TRBD2 (6 bases). This CDR3 comprises 15 residues. Germline-derived CDR1 and CDR2 are DFQATT and SNEGSKA (reference sequence). V was trimmed by 5 bases and J by 5 bases, leaving 18 bases between them. CDR3 in amino acids: CSARGFGSETGELFF. CDR3 nucleotides: TGCAGTGCTCGGGGGTTCGGGAGCGAGACCGGGGAGCTGTTTTTT.

This clonotype was counted ten times or more. The chain is built from TRBV9 and TRBJ1-4; 7 bases map to TRBD1. After removal of 3 bases from V and 13 bases from J, the junction contained 3 bases not matched to a gene. This CDR3 is built from 11 residues. CDR1 SGDLS and CDR2 YYNGEE come from the germline V gene. The CDR3 nucleotides read TGTGCCAGCAGCGGCAGGGGGGGACTGTTTTTT. Translation gives CASSGRGGLFF.

This clonotype has more than one count but fewer than ten. V gene TRBV4-3 combines with J gene TRBJ2-7; TRBD2 aligns across 7 bases. Germline CDR1 LGHNA, CDR2 YSLEER. The V segment lost 1 base and the J segment 3 bases; nucleotides outside the gene matches: 6. There are 15 residues in the CDR3. The CDR3 DNA reads as TGCGCCAGCAGCCAAGGTCCTAGCGGCGTCTACGAGCAGTACTTC. Translation gives CASSQGPSGVYEQYF.

This clonotype was recorded at least ten times. The J gene is TRBJ2-2, the V gene TRBV6-5; D is unclear. Germline V gene sequence: CDR1 MNHEY, CDR2 SVGAGI. The length of the CDR3 is 12 residues. V was shortened by 2 bases and J by 5 bases, with 3 bases between the two germline ends. The DNA of the CDR3 is TGTGCCAGCAGTTACGCGACCGGGGAGCTGTTTTTT. It translates to CASSYATGELFF.

This clonotype was observed many times. The gene calls are TRBV5-5 and TRBJ2-7; possible D gene TRBD2, 6 bases. CDR1 and CDR2 from the germline V gene are SGHKS and YYEKEE (reference sequence). The CDR3 extends over 15 amino acids. The V gene lost 3 bases and the J gene lost 6 bases, with 19 bases spanning the gap. CDR3 residues: CASSYMTSQEFEQYF. Here the CDR3 DNA reads TGTGCCAGCAGCTATATGACTAGTCAGGAGTTCGAGCAGTACTTC. The whole variable domain, remainder taken from reference TRBV5-5 and TRBJ2-7, is DAGVTQSPTHLIKTRGQQVTLRCSPISGHKSVSWYQQVLGQGPQFIFQYYEKEERGRGNFPDRFSARQFPNYSSELNVNALLLGDSALYLCASSYMTSQEFEQYFGPGTRLTVT.

This clonotype turned up a few times. The gene calls are TRBV20-1 and TRBJ1-1, with D maybe TRBD1 (5 bases). Germline V gene lookup returns CDR1 DFQATT and CDR2 SNEGSKA (reference sequence). The CDR3 totals 15 residues. Trimming cost V 0 bases and J 6 bases, with 17 bases left between them. CDR3 DNA sequence: TGCAGTGCTAGAGATCAGTACAGGTCGAGCGCTGAAGCTTTCTTT. Translating gives CSARDQYRSSAEAFF.

This rearrangement joins TRBV5-1 to TRBJ1-2; TRBD1 matches 8 bases. V lost 3 bases and J lost 1; bases outside the gene matches: 8. Germline V gene data show CDR1 as SGHRS and CDR2 as YFSETQ. The CDR3 runs 16 residues. CDR3 bases: TGCGCCAGCAGCTCTACCGGGACAGGCGTTAACTATGGCTACACCTTC. Translating gives CASSSTGTGVNYGYTF.

This clonotype occurred many times. The chain uses TRBV2 and TRBJ2-7; no firm D call. V shed 0 bases and J shed 5 bases, with 2 bases lying between them. CDR1 and CDR2 (germline): SNHLY, FYNNEI. The CDR3 is 11 residues long. The CDR3, as DNA: TGTGCCAGCAGTGAAGCAAACGAGCAGTACTTC. It yields the protein CASSEANEQYF. The whole variable domain, remainder taken from reference TRBV2 and TRBJ2-7, is EPEVTQTPSHQVTQMGQEVILRCVPISNHLYFYWYRQILGQKVEFLVSFYNNEISEKSEIFDDQFSVERPDGSNFTLKIRSTKLEDSAMYFCASSEANEQYFGPGTRLTVT.

This clonotype appeared many times. This chain connects TRBV7-9 to TRBJ1-4; the D is unclear. The V and J ends lost 7 bases and 8 bases respectively, with 14 bases between them. Germline CDR1 is SEHNR and CDR2 is FQNEAQ (reference sequence). The CDR3 contains 13 residues. Here the CDR3 reads CASKEDLKEKLFF. The CDR3 DNA sequence: TGTGCCAGCAAAGAAGATCTTAAAGAAAAACTGTTTTTT. The variable domain in full, completed from reference TRBV7-9 and TRBJ1-4, reads DTGVSQNPRHKITKRGQNVTFRCDPISEHNRLYWYRQTLGQGPEFLTYFQNEAQLEKSRLLSDRFSAERPKGSFSTLEIQRTEQGDSAMYLCASKEDLKEKLFFGSGTQLSVL.

J is TRBJ2-7 and V is TRBV7-6; TRBD2 matches at 7 bases. Germline-derived CDR1 and CDR2 are SGHVS and FNYEAQ. V was pared by 6 bases and J by 4 bases, with 6 bases of the junction left unmatched. The CDR3 covers 13 residues. The CDR3 DNA reads as TGTGCCAGCAGTTCAGCGGGAAGGTACGAGCAGTACTTC. It yields the protein CASSSAGRYEQYF.

In its sample, this clonotype was seen many times. V and J are TRBV6-5 and TRBJ2-7; TRBD2 is a possible D gene (5 bases). The V and J ends lost 8 bases and 3 bases respectively, with 11 bases between them. Germline V gives CDR1 MNHEY, CDR2 SVGAGI. CDR3 length: 12 amino acids. CDR3 loop: CASGLGSYEQYF. DNA for the CDR3: TGTGCCAGCGGATTGGGGAGCTACGAGCAGTACTTC.

This clonotype has a count of ten or more. The V gene is TRBV7-8, the J gene TRBJ2-1; 10 bases map to TRBD2. Germline CDR1 is SGHVS and CDR2 is FQNEAQ. This CDR3 is built from 14 residues. V trimming: 8 bases; J trimming: 4 bases; junction bases outside the gene matches: 5. The CDR3, as DNA: TGTGCCAGCGTCAGGACTAGCGGTTACAATGAGCAGTTCTTC. Its protein is CASVRTSGYNEQFF.

This chain joins TRBV7-9 and TRBJ2-1; 8 positions match TRBD2. Germline CDR1 is SEHNR and CDR2 is FQNEAQ (reference sequence). This CDR3 has 13 amino acids. After removal of 6 bases from V and 9 bases from J, the junction contained 7 bases not matched to a gene. The DNA of the CDR3 is TGTGCCAGCAGGGCTAGCGGGCTCTCTGAGCAGTTCTTC. Its protein product is CASRASGLSEQFF.

This chain links TRBV27 with TRBJ2-7; D is perhaps TRBD2 (6 bases). There are 13 residues in the CDR3. The germline V gene encodes CDR1 MNHEY and CDR2 SMNVEV (reference sequence). Trimming shortened V by 4 bases and J by 4 bases, and 11 bases separated the two germline ends. The CDR3 DNA reads as TGTGCCAGCAGTTACCGGGGGAGGTACGAGCAGTACTTC. Translated, it gives CASSYRGRYEQYF.

A few counts support this clonotype. The rearrangement uses TRBV11-2 and TRBJ2-7, with D perhaps assigned TRBD1 or TRBD2 (5 bases each). V was shortened by 0 bases and J by 0 bases, with 12 bases between the two germline ends. This CDR3 has 16 amino acids. CDR1 is SGHAT and CDR2 is FQNNGV in the germline V gene. The CDR3 DNA reads TGTGCCAGCAGCTTAGATGGAATTGGGGGCTCCTACGAGCAGTACTTC. It encodes CASSLDGIGGSYEQYF.

This clonotype occurred a few times. This rearrangement joins TRBV6-2 or TRBV6-3 to TRBJ2-7; D unresolved. CDR3 length: 12 amino acids. The germline V gene encodes CDR1 MNHEY and CDR2 SVGEGT. The V and J ends lost 6 bases and 1 base respectively, with 7 bases between them. CDR3 bases: TGTGCCAGCAGCGAGGCGTCCTACGAGCAGTACTTC. Translation gives CASSEASYEQYF.

The chain combines TRBV6-2 or TRBV6-3 with TRBJ2-1; D is ambiguous. The CDR3 covers 15 residues. The germline V gene encodes CDR1 MNHEY and CDR2 SVGEGT. Trimming shortened V by 1 base and J by 2 bases, and 9 bases separated the two germline ends. Written as DNA, the CDR3 is TGTGCCAGCAGTTACTTCGGTTACGCCTACAATGAGCAGTTCTTC. It yields the protein CASSYFGYAYNEQFF.

In this sample, this clonotype turned up many times. This chain uses TRBV6-5 with TRBJ2-1; maybe TRBD2 (5 bases). V lost 0 bases and J 3 bases, leaving 12 bases between the germline ends. The CDR3 totals 16 residues. Germline-derived CDR1 and CDR2 are MNHEY and SVGAGI. CDR3: CASSYSARGGYNEQFF. The CDR3 DNA is TGTGCCAGCAGTTACTCTGCACGAGGAGGCTACAATGAGCAGTTCTTC.

The chain is built from TRBV5-6 and TRBJ2-3, with unresolved D. CDR1 is SGHDT, CDR2 YYEEEE, per germline. V was cut by 0 bases and J by 2 bases, with 7 bases left in between. This CDR3 spans 14 amino acids. CDR3 residues: CASSLGRTTDTQYF. The CDR3 DNA is TGTGCCAGCAGCTTGGGACGGACCACAGATACGCAGTATTTT. Full variable domain (remainder filled in from reference TRBV5-6 and TRBJ2-3): DAGVTQSPTHLIKTRGQQVTLRCSPKSGHDTVSWYQQALGQGPQFIFQYYEEEERQRGNFPDRFSGHQFPNYSSELNVNALLLGDSALYLCASSLGRTTDTQYFGPGTRLTVL.

This clonotype showed up just a few times. The chain carries TRBV9 and TRBJ2-3; D is possibly TRBD1 (6 bases). The CDR3 loop spans 14 amino acids. CDR1 is SGDLS and CDR2 is YYNGEE in the germline V gene. V lost 3 bases, J lost 4 bases, and 12 bases lay in between. CDR3 DNA sequence: TGTGCCAGCAGCGCGCCACAGGGCCCAGATACGCAGTATTTT. Its translation is CASSAPQGPDTQYF.

This clonotype turned up a few times. The chain joins TRBV4-3 to TRBJ2-1; 14 bases are shared with TRBD2. The CDR3 loop spans 16 amino acids. The V segment lost 0 bases and the J segment 9 bases; nucleotides outside the gene matches: 4. Germline V gene data show CDR1 as LGHNA and CDR2 as YSLEER. CDR3 DNA: TGCGCCAGCAGCCAAGAGACTAGCGGGAGGGCGGGTGAGCAGTTCTTC. Translating it yields CASSQETSGRAGEQFF.